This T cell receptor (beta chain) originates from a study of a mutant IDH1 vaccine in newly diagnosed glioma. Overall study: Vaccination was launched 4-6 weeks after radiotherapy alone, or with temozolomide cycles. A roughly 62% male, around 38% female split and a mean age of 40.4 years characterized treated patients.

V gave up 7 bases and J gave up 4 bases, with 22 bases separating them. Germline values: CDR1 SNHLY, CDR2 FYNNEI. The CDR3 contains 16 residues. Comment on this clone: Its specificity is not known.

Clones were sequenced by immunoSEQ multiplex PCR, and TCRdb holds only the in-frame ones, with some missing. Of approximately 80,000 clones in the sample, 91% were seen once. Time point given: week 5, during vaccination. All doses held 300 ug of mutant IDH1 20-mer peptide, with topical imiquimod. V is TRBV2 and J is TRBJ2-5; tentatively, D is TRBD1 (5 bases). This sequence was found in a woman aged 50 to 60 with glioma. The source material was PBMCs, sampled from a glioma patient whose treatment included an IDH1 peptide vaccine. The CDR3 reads CASTPWRGRDGETQYF. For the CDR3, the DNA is TGTGCCAGCACCCCCTGGAGAGGCAGGGATGGAGAGACCCAGTACTTC.